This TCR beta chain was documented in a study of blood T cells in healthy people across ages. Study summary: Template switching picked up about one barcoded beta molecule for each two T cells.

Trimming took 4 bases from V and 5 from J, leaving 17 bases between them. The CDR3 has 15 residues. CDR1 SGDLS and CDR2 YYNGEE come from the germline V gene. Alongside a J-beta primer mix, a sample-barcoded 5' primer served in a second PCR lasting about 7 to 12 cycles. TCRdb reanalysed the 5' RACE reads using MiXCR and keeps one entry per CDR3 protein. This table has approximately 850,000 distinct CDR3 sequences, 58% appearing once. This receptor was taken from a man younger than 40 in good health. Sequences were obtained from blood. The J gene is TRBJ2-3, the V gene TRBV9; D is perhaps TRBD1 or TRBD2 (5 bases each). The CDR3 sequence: CASSRGPRDKDTQYF. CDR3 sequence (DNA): TGTGCCAGCAGCAGGGGTCCTCGGGATAAAGATACGCAGTATTTT.